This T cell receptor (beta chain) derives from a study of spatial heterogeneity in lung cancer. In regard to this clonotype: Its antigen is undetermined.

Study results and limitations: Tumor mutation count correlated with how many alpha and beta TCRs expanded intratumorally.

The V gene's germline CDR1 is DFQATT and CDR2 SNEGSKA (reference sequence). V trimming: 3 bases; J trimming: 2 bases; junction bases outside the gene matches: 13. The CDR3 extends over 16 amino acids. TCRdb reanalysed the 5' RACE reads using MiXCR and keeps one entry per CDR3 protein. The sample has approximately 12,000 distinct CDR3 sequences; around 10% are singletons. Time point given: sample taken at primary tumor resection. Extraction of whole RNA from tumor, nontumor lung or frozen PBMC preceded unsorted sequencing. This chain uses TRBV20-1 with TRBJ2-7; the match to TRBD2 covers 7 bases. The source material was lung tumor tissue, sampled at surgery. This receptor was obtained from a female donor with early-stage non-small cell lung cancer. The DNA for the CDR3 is TGCAGTGCTAGGGGCATGTGGGAGGGCTCGACCTACGAGCAGTACTTC. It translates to CSARGMWEGSTYEQYF.